These 17 T cell receptor beta chains share one sample of origin, sequenced in a study of OX40 agonist ivuxolimab in advanced cancers. Libraries came from the immunoSEQ multiplex PCR assay. As stored in TCRdb, this immuneACCESS dataset retains in-frame rearrangements with V and J assigned. A fraction of the clones does not appear; measured against another copy, unresolved V genes explain less than half of the discrepancy, and the remainder lacks a known reason. The sample contains approximately 70,000 clones, 85% of them found a single time. The top ten clones comprise about a sixth of the sample. The input for sequencing was CD4+ or CD8+ T cells sorted from blood, taken in a trial of the OX40 agonist ivuxolimab. The receptor source for this set is an adult with an advanced solid tumor such as melanoma, head and neck, liver or kidney cancer.

This sequence joins TRBV7-9 and TRBJ2-5; D might be TRBD1 or TRBD2, each matching 6 bases. Per the germline V gene, CDR1 is SEHNR and CDR2 is FQNEAQ (reference sequence). The CDR3 is made up of 15 amino acids. Trimming took 5 bases from V and 5 from J, leaving 18 bases between them. The DNA of the CDR3 is TGTGCCAGCAGCCGCGGAGGGGGACGGGGGGAGACCCAGTACTTC. As protein: CASSRGGGRGETQYF.

The gene calls are TRBV5-6 and TRBJ2-3; D is possibly TRBD2 (5 bases). V was cut by 0 bases and J by 1 base, with 9 bases left in between. The CDR3 loop spans 15 amino acids. Germline CDR1 SGHDT, CDR2 YYEEEE. The DNA for the CDR3 is TGTGCCAGCAGCTTGGTCAACGGGGGCACAGATACGCAGTATTTT. Amino acid sequence: CASSLVNGGTDTQYF.

A single count supports this clone. The gene calls are TRBV27 and TRBJ2-5; weak D call: TRBD2 (5 bases). The V end was cut by 3 bases, the J end by 5 bases, with 16 bases between. This CDR3 has 15 amino acids. The germline CDR1 and CDR2 sequences are MNHEY and SMNVEV (reference sequence). CDR3 nucleotides: TGTGCCAGCAGTTTCTCGTCCGTAGCGTGGGAGACCCAGTACTTC. Its protein is CASSFSSVAWETQYF.

V gene TRBV5-1 combines with J gene TRBJ2-3; TRBD1 matches at 8 bases. Germline values: CDR1 SGHRS, CDR2 YFSETQ. V shed 0 bases and J 1 base; nucleotides not matched to a gene: 4. The length of the CDR3 is 16 residues. CDR3 sequence: CASSLAGGVGTDTQYF. CDR3 bases: TGCGCCAGCAGCTTGGCAGGGGGCGTCGGCACAGATACGCAGTATTTT. The full variable domain, rest sourced from reference TRBV5-1 and TRBJ2-3, is KAGVTQTPRYLIKTRGQQVTLSCSPISGHRSVSWYQQTPGQGLQFLFEYFSETQRNKGNFPGRFSGRQFSNSRSEMNVSTLELGDSALYLCASSLAGGVGTDTQYFGPGTRLTVL.

This chain connects TRBV19 to TRBJ1-1; no firm D call. Germline CDR1 and CDR2: LNHDA and SQIVND (reference sequence). V lost 2 bases to trimming and J lost 0 bases, with 13 bases between them. This CDR3 region has 16 residues. The CDR3 bases are TGTGCCAGTAGTATATTTCCGCCGGGCATGAACACTGAAGCTTTCTTT. It is translated as CASSIFPPGMNTEAFF. Combining the CDR3 with reference TRBV19 and TRBJ1-1 gives the whole variable domain DGGITQSPKYLFRKEGQNVTLSCEQNLNHDAMYWYRQDPGQGLRLIYYSQIVNDFQKGDIAEGYSVSREKKESFPLTVTSAQKNPTAFYLCASSIFPPGMNTEAFFGQGTRLTVV.

V is TRBV9 and J is TRBJ1-6, with D hard to call. Germline assignment: CDR1 SGDLS and CDR2 YYNGEE. V was trimmed by 0 bases and J by 6 bases, leaving 4 bases between them. The CDR3 contains 13 residues. The DNA for the CDR3 is TGTGCCAGCAGCGTAGCAGCTAATTCACCCCTCCACTTT. It translates to CASSVAANSPLHF.

In DNA, the CDR3 is TGTGCCAGCAGTGTCAAAACAGGGGGCCCCTACGAGCAGTACTTC. This translates into CASSVKTGGPYEQYF. The chain couples TRBV2 to TRBJ2-7; 9 nucleotides agree with TRBD1. CDR1 is SNHLY and CDR2 is FYNNEI in the germline V gene. Trimming removed 4 bases from V and 2 bases from J; junction bases left unmatched: 6. The CDR3 has 15 amino acids.

The chain links TRBV2 to TRBJ2-2; D call uncertain. The V end was cut by 7 bases, the J end by 3 bases, with 6 bases between. Looked up from germline, CDR1 is SNHLY and CDR2 is FYNNEI. CDR3 length: 12 amino acids. The CDR3 region has the DNA TGTGCCAGCAACAGTTACACCGGGGAGCTGTTTTTT. Translated, it gives CASNSYTGELFF.

The rearrangement uses TRBV6-1 and TRBJ2-7, with 8 nucleotides matching TRBD1. V trimming: 3 bases; J trimming: 4 bases; junction bases outside the gene matches: 8. Germline loops: CDR1 MNHNS, CDR2 SASEGT. The CDR3 covers 15 residues. CDR3: CASSDRQGAKYEQYF. DNA for the CDR3: TGTGCCAGCAGTGACCGGCAGGGGGCAAAATACGAGCAGTACTTC.

The CDR3 bases are TGTGCCAGCAGTGCTAGCGACGCTAACATTCAGTACTTC. This translates into CASSASDANIQYF. The gene calls are TRBV6-1 and TRBJ2-4; TRBD2 is a possible D gene (6 bases). Germline V lookup: CDR1 MNHNS, CDR2 SASEGT. V lost 4 bases to trimming and J lost 7 bases, with 11 bases between them. This CDR3 spans 13 amino acids.

This sequence joins TRBV5-4 and TRBJ2-3; 9 bases align to TRBD2. Germline-derived CDR1 and CDR2 are SGHNT and YYREEE (reference sequence). With 0 bases clipped from V and 4 bases from J, the junction kept 3 bases outside the gene matches. The CDR3 has 15 residues. The CDR3 nucleotides are TGTGCCAGCAGCTTGGCTGCTAGCGGGGCAGATACGCAGTATTTT. This codes for CASSLAASGADTQYF.

This chain uses TRBV4-1 with TRBJ2-5, with 14 bases identical to TRBD2. The junction had 5 bases not matched to a gene; V was cut back by 1 base and J by 4 bases. Germline-derived CDR1 and CDR2 are MGHRA and YSYEKL. The CDR3 has 17 residues. The CDR3, as DNA: TGCGCCAGCAGCCAAGGAGGGACTAGCGGGAGAGGAGAGACCCAGTACTTC. It encodes CASSQGGTSGRGETQYF.

This rearrangement joins TRBV7-9 to TRBJ2-5, with 10 bases lining up with TRBD2. The J call may be mistaken, given a closer DNA end match to TRBJ2-7. This CDR3 has 15 amino acids. In germline, CDR1 is SEHNR, CDR2 FQNEAQ (reference sequence). CDR3: CASRQAGGAGYEQYF. CDR3 bases: TGTGCCAGCAGACAAGCGGGAGGGGCGGGTTACGAGCAGTACTTC.

J is TRBJ2-1 and V is TRBV18, with D possibly being TRBD1 (8 bases). CDR3 length: 15 residues. The V end was cut by 6 bases, the J end by 8 bases, with 20 bases between. Germline V gene lookup returns CDR1 KGHSH and CDR2 LQKENI. The CDR3 coding sequence is TGTGCCAGCTCGGCGGTGACAGGGGAGGGCTATGAGCAGTTCTTC. Its translation: CASSAVTGEGYEQFF.

The chain has TRBV7-7 and TRBJ2-2; D is undetermined. CDR1 is SSHAT, CDR2 FNYEAQ, per germline (reference sequence). This CDR3 region has 14 residues. Here the CDR3 reads CASRFSQNTGELFF. The DNA for the CDR3 is TGTGCTAGCCGGTTTAGCCAGAACACCGGGGAGCTGTTTTTT.

The chain carries TRBV5-1 and TRBJ2-2, with a weak D call TRBD2 (6 bases). The germline CDR1 and CDR2 sequences are SGHRS and YFSETQ. The CDR3 is 14 residues long. The V and J ends lost 5 bases and 6 bases respectively, with 14 bases between them. CDR3 in amino acids: CASREVGRSGELFF. The DNA for the CDR3 is TGCGCCAGCAGAGAAGTCGGGAGATCCGGGGAGCTGTTTTTT.

This clone was seen only once. The V and J genes are TRBV18 and TRBJ2-1, with TRBD1 as a possible D gene (6 bases). V was pared by 3 bases and J by 5 bases, with 11 bases between. The germline CDR1 and CDR2 sequences are KGHSH and LQKENI. The CDR3 totals 14 residues. CDR3 DNA: TGTGCCAGCTCACCCACCGGGACAAACAATGAGCAGTTCTTC. Amino acids: CASSPTGTNNEQFF.